The clone carrying this T cell receptor beta chain was counted between two and nine times. V was clipped by 5 bases and J by 3 bases; unmatched bases: 6. CDR3 length: 15 amino acids. TCRdb re-called the RACE reads with MiXCR, one entry per CDR3 protein. The table includes around 120,000 distinct CDR3 sequences, around 15% detected once. The sample's time point: patch test 1, 2 weeks after DPC sensitization. Treatment of the sample: therapeutic diphenylcyclopropenone sensitization with weekly scalp DPC. The entry originates in a study of human T cells and chemical hapten exposure. About the research overall: Each week of the roughly 25-week study, patients had diphenylcyclopropenone applied to the scalp.

The chain has TRBV12-3 or TRBV12-4 and TRBJ1-4; TRBD1 matches 7 bases. The clonotype originates from a man aged 18 to 35 with alopecia areata. Some clones in this sample may be carry-over from other donors' samples. The sample was whole blood, taken in connection with sensitization to the hapten diphenylcyclopropenone (DPC). The CDR3 loop is CASSARTGPNEKLFF. CDR3 bases: TGTGCCAGCAGTGCAAGGACAGGACCTAATGAAAAACTGTTTTTT.